This entry lists 24 T cell receptor beta chains sequenced from one sample in a study of cytotoxic CD8 clonotypes in ibrutinib-treated CLL. Clones were sequenced by immunoSEQ multiplex PCR, and TCRdb holds only the in-frame ones, with some missing. The table has roughly 150,000 clones, 84% seen once; the top ten hold 4.6%. The sequenced sample was PBMCs, obtained after 24 months of ibrutinib treatment. The receptors here all came from a human donor with chronic lymphocytic leukemia.

There are a few counts of this clone. The gene calls are TRBV6-7 and TRBJ1-5; 9 nucleotides match TRBD1. TRBV6-7 is identified as an open reading frame with a role that is uncertain. This CDR3 is built from 21 residues. V lost 4 bases, J lost 0 bases, and 19 bases stayed unmatched. This chain's CDR3 is CASSSSGQGPGKLHSNQPQHF. CDR3 bases: TGTGCCAGCAGTTCCTCGGGACAGGGCCCAGGTAAATTGCATAGCAATCAGCCCCAGCATTTT.

The chain has TRBV19 and TRBJ2-7; 7 positions agree with TRBD1. The J segment lost 5 bases and the V segment lost 5 bases, leaving 12 bases of the junction unmatched. CDR3 size: 15 residues. Looked up from germline, CDR1 is LNHDA and CDR2 is SQIVND (reference sequence). The CDR3 is CASSLTGQFGHEQYF. The CDR3 DNA reads as TGTGCCAGTAGTTTAACGGGACAGTTCGGGCACGAGCAGTACTTC.

The J gene is TRBJ1-2, the V gene TRBV30; D gene unclear. CDR3 length: 12 amino acids. Germline values: CDR1 GTSNPN, CDR2 SVGIG (reference sequence). V was pared by 2 bases and J by 8 bases, with 12 bases between. CDR3 residues: CAWSTTPWGYTF. The CDR3 DNA sequence: TGTGCCTGGAGTACGACCCCGTGGGGCTACACCTTC. Variable domain in full (rest from reference TRBV30 and TRBJ1-2): SQTIHQWPATLVQPVGSPLSLECTVEGTSNPNLYWYRQAAGRGLQLLFYSVGIGQISSEVPQNLSASRPQDRQFILSSKKLLLSDSGFYLCAWSTTPWGYTFGSGTRLTVV.

The chain employs TRBV7-3 and TRBJ2-7, with 7 bases fitting TRBD1. The CDR3 sequence is 12 residues long. After removal of 5 bases from V and 9 bases from J, the junction contained 7 bases not matched to a gene. CDR1 is SGHTA and CDR2 is FQGTGA in the germline V gene. In DNA, the CDR3 is TGTGCCAGCAGCGCGACAGGGTTTAGGCAGTACTTC. It codes for CASSATGFRQYF.

This chain joins TRBV4-3 and TRBJ2-1, with 7 nucleotides matching TRBD1. The CDR3 length is 16 residues. Per germline, CDR1 LGHNA and CDR2 YSLEER. V trimming: 4 bases; J trimming: 1 base; junction bases outside the gene matches: 7. As DNA, the CDR3 is TGCGCCAGCAGCCCTCAACAGGGGTTTTCCTACAATGAGCAGTTCTTC. It is translated as CASSPQQGFSYNEQFF.

V gene TRBV6-5 combines with J gene TRBJ1-2, with 7 bases identical to TRBD1. The CDR3 is 15 amino acids. Trimming removed 2 bases from V and 1 base from J; junction bases left unmatched: 4. Germline CDR1 reads MNHEY; CDR2 reads SVGAGI. The CDR3 sequence: CASSYQGGINYGYTF. For the CDR3, the DNA is TGTGCCAGCAGTTACCAAGGGGGCATTAACTATGGCTACACCTTC.

The rearrangement uses TRBV7-3 and TRBJ1-1, with a weak D call TRBD1 (5 bases). Per the germline V gene, CDR1 is SGHTA and CDR2 is FQGTGA. The CDR3 covers 15 residues. V shed 5 bases and J shed 0 bases, with 13 bases lying between them. CDR3 sequence: CASSRQYTMNTEAFF. In DNA form, the CDR3 reads TGTGCCAGCAGCAGACAGTATACAATGAACACTGAAGCTTTCTTT.

The V and J genes are TRBV6-5 and TRBJ2-1; the match to TRBD2 covers 10 bases. CDR3 length: 15 residues. Germline V lookup: CDR1 MNHEY, CDR2 SVGAGI. Losses at the gene ends were 0 bases for V and 12 bases for J; bases not matched to a gene: 8. The CDR3 region has the DNA TGTGCCAGCAGTTACTCGTCGCTAGCGGGGGCGCGGCAGTTCTTC. Residues: CASSYSSLAGARQFF.

This clone has a handful of counts. The rearrangement joins TRBV13 to TRBJ1-4; D might be TRBD1 (6 bases). Germline V gene data show CDR1 as PRHDT and CDR2 as FYEKMQ (reference sequence). Trimming stripped 5 bases from V and 8 bases from J, with 15 bases between. The CDR3 sequence is 14 residues long. CDR3 nucleotides: TGTGCCAGCAGCCCCAGGGGATCTGAGGAAAAACTGTTTTTT. Translated: CASSPRGSEEKLFF.

This clone was observed a handful of times. V usage is TRBV4-1 and J usage is TRBJ2-7; 9 positions agree with TRBD1. Germline V CDR1 and CDR2: MGHRA, YSYEKL. Trimming at V came to 5 bases and at J to 3 bases, leaving 5 bases not matched to a gene. This CDR3 is built from 14 residues. This CDR3 reads CASSKGQGSYEQYF. The CDR3 region has the DNA TGCGCCAGCAGCAAAGGACAGGGGAGCTACGAGCAGTACTTC.

The genes are TRBV7-3 and TRBJ1-1, with D perhaps matching TRBD1 (5 bases). Trimming took off 4 bases at V and 5 bases at J, with 11 bases between the two ends. This CDR3 has 13 residues. Looked up from germline, CDR1 is SGHTA and CDR2 is FQGTGA. CDR3 sequence (DNA): TGTGCCAGCAGCTCCCGCAGGGAAACTGAAGCTTTCTTT. It specifies CASSSRRETEAFF.

V and J are TRBV28 and TRBJ2-3; 10 nucleotides align to TRBD1. V shed 10 bases and J 4 bases; nucleotides not matched to a gene: 8. This CDR3 has 14 residues. Germline assignment: CDR1 MDHEN and CDR2 SYDVKM. CDR3 loop: CATSDDRGPDTQYF. CDR3 nucleotide sequence: TGTGCCACCTCGGACGACAGGGGGCCAGATACGCAGTATTTT.

The rearrangement links TRBV7-2 to TRBJ2-3; 7 nucleotides line up with TRBD1. V shed 5 bases, J shed 3 bases, and the junction held 11 bases outside the gene matches. Germline CDR1 SGHTA, CDR2 FQGNSA. The CDR3 is 16 residues long. CDR3 in amino acids: CASSPSGTAKTDTQYF. In DNA form, the CDR3 reads TGTGCCAGCAGCCCTTCAGGGACAGCTAAGACAGATACGCAGTATTTT.

This clone was seen a single time. V gene TRBV7-2 combines with J gene TRBJ2-7; D is unresolved. The V end lost 5 bases, the J end lost 0 bases, and 2 bases lay between the germline ends. The CDR3 consists of 11 residues. The germline V gene has CDR1 SGHTA and CDR2 FQGNSA. The CDR3 DNA follows: TGTGCCAGCAGCCACTCCTACGAGCAGTACTTC. This sequence encodes CASSHSYEQYF.

The chain is built from TRBV9 and TRBJ2-6; D might be TRBD2 (6 bases). From germline, CDR1 is SGDLS and CDR2 YYNGEE. This CDR3 has 15 residues. The ends were cut back, 3 bases at V and 2 bases at J, with 9 bases in the middle. CDR3 DNA sequence: TGTGCCAGCAGCGCGGGGGTCGCTGGGGCCAACGTCCTGACTTTC. Its translation is CASSAGVAGANVLTF. Full variable domain (rest looked up from reference TRBV9 and TRBJ2-6): DSGVTQTPKHLITATGQRVTLRCSPRSGDLSVYWYQQSLDQGLQFLIQYYNGEERAKGNILERFSAQQFPDLHSELNLSSLELGDSALYFCASSAGVAGANVLTFGAGSRLTVL.

This sequence joins TRBV6-6 and TRBJ2-7, with D uncertain. The CDR3 runs 14 residues. The germline V gene encodes CDR1 MNHNY and CDR2 SVGAGI (reference sequence). The V gene lost 5 bases and the J gene lost 5 bases, with 16 bases spanning the gap. Written as DNA, the CDR3 is TGTGCCAGCAGTCGAACGACGGGTATCCACGAGCAGTACTTC. As protein: CASSRTTGIHEQYF.

The J gene is TRBJ2-1, the V gene TRBV7-2; D is possibly TRBD1 (6 bases). Germline V CDR1 and CDR2: SGHTA, FQGNSA. V lost 0 bases and J lost 14, with 14 bases in between. The CDR3 loop spans 13 amino acids. CDR3 residues: CASSLALQGFKFF. The CDR3 DNA reads as TGTGCCAGCAGCTTAGCACTACAGGGTTTCAAGTTCTTC.

The V gene is TRBV19, the J gene TRBJ2-3; the D gene is possibly TRBD2 (5 bases). CDR1 is LNHDA, CDR2 SQIVND, per germline (reference sequence). Trimming cost V 3 bases and J 7 bases, with 14 bases left between them. The CDR3 is 14 amino acids. As DNA, the CDR3 is TGTGCCAGTAGTATTTCGGGGTTCGAACATACGCAGTATTTT. Translating gives CASSISGFEHTQYF.

The rearrangement links TRBV21-1 to TRBJ1-1; the tabulated D call, TRBD1, remains unverified against the DNA. TRBV21-1 is given as a pseudogene. The CDR3 length is 16 residues. The CDR3, as DNA: TGTGCCAGCAGCGACCCGCCCGGGACAGGGTATAATGAAGCTTTCTTT. Encoded protein: CASSDPPGTGYNEAFF.

The chain is built from TRBV7-8 and TRBJ2-7; weak D call: TRBD2 (5 bases). Germline CDR1 and CDR2: SGHVS and FQNEAQ. The CDR3 length is 17 residues. V shed 0 bases and J shed 1 base, with 16 bases lying between them. CDR3 bases: TGTGCCAGCAGCTTAGCCCAGCGGTCAGAGGAGTCCTACGAGCAGTACTTC. Translating it yields CASSLAQRSEESYEQYF.

V and J are TRBV5-4 and TRBJ1-2; perhaps TRBD1 as D (6 bases). With 2 bases removed from V and 7 bases from J, the gap between germline ends came to 18 bases. Germline V gene lookup returns CDR1 SGHNT and CDR2 YYREEE (reference sequence). CDR3 length: 15 residues. CDR3: CASSLGQWREAGYTF. The CDR3 coding sequence is TGTGCCAGCAGCTTAGGACAGTGGAGGGAAGCTGGCTACACCTTC.

The chain combines TRBV5-1 with TRBJ1-5, with no clear D. V dropped 7 bases and J dropped 5 bases, with 13 bases sitting between them. From germline, CDR1 is SGHRS and CDR2 YFSETQ. This CDR3 is built from 13 residues. As DNA, the CDR3 is TGCGCCAGCGCGGGTGGGGAGGATCAGCCCCAGCATTTT. It codes for CASAGGEDQPQHF.

This sequence joins TRBV4-1 and TRBJ2-5; 7 nucleotides line up with TRBD1. Germline trimming cut 1 base from V and 4 bases from J; bases unmatched to any gene: 9. CDR1 and CDR2 (germline): MGHRA, YSYEKL. CDR3 length equals 16 residues. This CDR3 reads CASSQVGIGGLETQYF. The CDR3, as DNA: TGCGCCAGCAGCCAAGTGGGGATAGGGGGCTTAGAGACCCAGTACTTC.

The chain is built from TRBV6-5 and TRBJ2-1; D possibly corresponds to TRBD2 (5 bases). The CDR3 consists of 13 residues. Per germline, CDR1 MNHEY and CDR2 SVGAGI. The ends were cut back, 4 bases at V and 10 bases at J, with 14 bases in the middle. DNA for the CDR3: TGTGCCAGCAGTTCCGGGATACCCAGCGAGCAGTTCTTC. This translates into CASSSGIPSEQFF.